The 2 T cell receptor beta chains below come from one sample, sequenced in a study of T cell responses to AZD1222 COVID-19 vaccine. Repertoires were generated with immunoSEQ multiplex PCR, while TCRdb's copy carries only in-frame clones and drops some. The data show 120,000 to 150,000 clones, approximately 90% seen once. Source: peripheral blood, taken on day 0 of AZD1222 vaccination. All receptors come from an adult in good health.

This clone has just a few counts. V and J are TRBV28 and TRBJ1-5; perhaps TRBD1 as D (6 bases). Germline V gives CDR1 MDHEN, CDR2 SYDVKM. The CDR3 totals 17 residues. Between the trimmed V and J ends, which lost 6 bases and 2 bases, there was a span of 20 bases. The CDR3 here is CASSSQDSPGGNQPQHF. Here the CDR3 DNA reads TGTGCCAGCAGCTCCCAGGACAGCCCAGGGGGCAATCAGCCCCAGCATTTT.

The chain joins TRBV5-4 to TRBJ1-2, with D maybe TRBD1 (5 bases). The CDR3 loop spans 13 amino acids. V gave up 4 bases and J gave up 5 bases, with 12 bases separating them. Germline lookup yields CDR1 SGHNT and CDR2 YYREEE (reference sequence). The CDR3 coding sequence is TGTGCCAGCAGCCCCCGGGGGGTGTATGGCTACACCTTC. Translating it yields CASSPRGVYGYTF.